The clone carrying this T cell receptor beta chain was picked up many times. This CDR3 spans 14 amino acids. Looked up from germline, CDR1 is GTSNPN and CDR2 is SVGIG (reference sequence). V shed 5 bases, J shed 0 bases, and the junction held 6 bases outside the gene matches. TCRdb re-called the PCR reads with MiXCR, one entry per CDR3 protein. The data contain about 640,000 distinct CDR3 sequences, roughly 21% of them singletons. The data belong to a study of molecular identifiers for immune sequencing clone quantification. Naive CD8 libraries used roughly 17,000 to 1,100,000 sorted cells and 10%, 30% or 50% RNA.

Material for sequencing was naive CD8+ T cells from blood, with Jurkat cell RNA spiked in. Subset noted: FACS-sorted CD8+CD4-CCR7+CD45RA+ naive T cells. The chain uses TRBV30 and TRBJ2-5; 7 nucleotides agree with TRBD1. This TCR was recovered from a human donor in good health. Some libraries in this study had Jurkat cell RNA spiked in. This CDR3 reads CAWEQGTYQETQYF. The CDR3 DNA reads TGTGCCTGGGAACAGGGGACGTACCAAGAGACCCAGTACTTC.